This is a list of T cell receptor beta chains from one sample in a study of blood T cell repertoires in COVID-19. Assay used: immunoSEQ multiplex PCR; TCRdb lists only in-frame clones, some missing. The sample contains fewer than 140,000 clones, about two thirds of which appear only once. Sequences were obtained from peripheral blood. Receptors originate from a human donor with acute or convalescent COVID-19. The donor label of this sample is uncertain. Both conserved end residues are part of each CDR3. D genes are given only for firm matches. Clone sizes are given selectively: once, few, many, or a class where the clone is expanded.

D gene: NA; V gene: TRBV11-3; J gene: TRBJ1-1; clone size: NA; CDR3 protein: CASSLHRGAEAFF; CDR3 DNA: TGTGCCAGCAGTCTTCATCGGGGGGCTGAAGCTTTCTTT
D gene: TRBD2; V gene: TRBV28; J gene: TRBJ2-3; clone size: NA; CDR3 protein: CASSLSGGFLAGLTDTQYF; CDR3 DNA: TGTGCCAGCAGTTTAAGTGGGGGGTTCTTAGCGGGGCTCACAGATACGCAGTATTTT
D gene: NA; V gene: TRBV24-1; J gene: TRBJ2-2; clone size: few; CDR3 protein: CAIATPNTGELFF; CDR3 DNA: TGTGCCATAGCGACGCCGAACACCGGGGAGCTGTTTTTT
D gene: TRBD1; V gene: TRBV19; J gene: TRBJ2-7; clone size: NA; CDR3 protein: CASSTYDRDHEQYF; CDR3 DNA: TGTGCCAGTAGTACCTACGACAGGGATCACGAGCAGTACTTC
D gene: NA; V gene: TRBV3-1/TRBV3-2; J gene: TRBJ2-5; clone size: NA; CDR3 protein: CASSQGERVGETQYF; CDR3 DNA: TGTGCCAGCAGCCAAGGGGAGAGGGTTGGAGAGACCCAGTACTTC
D gene: TRBD1; V gene: TRBV5-1; J gene: TRBJ1-4; clone size: once; CDR3 protein: CASSIGDRASNEKLFF; CDR3 DNA: TGCGCCAGCAGCATAGGAGACAGGGCCTCTAATGAAAAACTGTTTTTT
D gene: TRBD1; V gene: TRBV28; J gene: TRBJ1-2; clone size: NA; CDR3 protein: CASSLSPPWTGGNYGYTF; CDR3 DNA: TGTGCCAGCAGTTTATCCCCACCATGGACAGGTGGGAACTATGGCTACACCTTC
D gene: TRBD1; V gene: TRBV5-1; J gene: TRBJ1-4; clone size: NA; CDR3 protein: CASSSGQAGEKLFF; CDR3 DNA: TGCGCCAGCAGCTCGGGACAGGCGGGAGAAAAACTGTTTTTT
D gene: NA; V gene: TRBV29-1; J gene: TRBJ1-4; clone size: NA; CDR3 protein: CSVAGHRGATNEKLFF; CDR3 DNA: TGCAGCGTTGCGGGGCACCGGGGGGCAACTAATGAAAAACTGTTTTTT
D gene: NA; V gene: TRBV6-2/TRBV6-3; J gene: TRBJ1-2; clone size: few; CDR3 protein: CASSLQGAYYGYTF; CDR3 DNA: TGTGCCAGCAGTTTACAGGGCGCCTACTATGGCTACACCTTC
D gene: NA; V gene: TRBV6-7; J gene: TRBJ2-5; clone size: NA; CDR3 protein: CASSGEQGVHGTQYF; CDR3 DNA: TGTGCCAGCAGTGGCGAACAGGGAGTCCATGGGACCCAGTACTTC
D gene: TRBD2; V gene: TRBV7-8; J gene: TRBJ2-5; clone size: many; CDR3 protein: CASSSLAGITQYF; CDR3 DNA: TGTGCCAGCAGCTCTCTAGCGGGGATCACCCAGTACTTC
D gene: NA; V gene: TRBV5-1; J gene: TRBJ1-2; clone size: NA; CDR3 protein: CASSLAVRQAKDGYTF; CDR3 DNA: TGCGCCAGCAGCTTGGCGGTCCGACAGGCGAAGGATGGCTACACCTTC
D gene: TRBD2; V gene: TRBV5-1; J gene: TRBJ2-1; clone size: NA; CDR3 protein: CASRPAGGLWDEQFF; CDR3 DNA: TGCGCCAGCAGGCCAGCGGGGGGGCTTTGGGATGAGCAGTTCTTC
D gene: TRBD2; V gene: TRBV27; J gene: TRBJ2-1; clone size: NA; CDR3 protein: CASSLAGGFYNEQFF; CDR3 DNA: TGTGCCAGCAGCTTAGCGGGGGGATTTTACAATGAGCAGTTCTTC
D gene: NA; V gene: TRBV6-6; J gene: TRBJ1-2; clone size: few; CDR3 protein: CASSHQSGPNYGYTF; CDR3 DNA: TGTGCCAGCAGTCACCAATCAGGGCCTAACTATGGCTACACCTTC
D gene: NA; V gene: TRBV11-3; J gene: TRBJ2-2; clone size: once; CDR3 protein: CASSLDRGTGELFF; CDR3 DNA: TGTGCCAGCAGCTTAGACAGGGGCACCGGGGAGCTGTTTTTT
D gene: TRBD1; V gene: TRBV9; J gene: TRBJ2-5; clone size: NA; CDR3 protein: CASSVVGAGGQETQYF; CDR3 DNA: TGTGCCAGCAGCGTAGTGGGGGCAGGGGGCCAAGAGACCCAGTACTTC
D gene: TRBD1; V gene: TRBV28; J gene: TRBJ1-2; clone size: few; CDR3 protein: CASSLRTGGASYGYTF; CDR3 DNA: TGTGCCAGCAGTCTACGGACAGGGGGCGCGAGCTATGGCTACACCTTC
D gene: TRBD1; V gene: TRBV11-2; J gene: TRBJ1-2; clone size: NA; CDR3 protein: CASSLDWMWAGTGDGYTF; CDR3 DNA: TGTGCCAGCAGCTTAGATTGGATGTGGGCCGGGACAGGGGATGGCTACACCTTC
D gene: TRBD2; V gene: TRBV6-1; J gene: TRBJ2-1; clone size: NA; CDR3 protein: CASSEIKRGAYNEQFF; CDR3 DNA: TGTGCCAGCAGTGAAATCAAGCGGGGGGCCTACAATGAGCAGTTCTTC
D gene: TRBD1; V gene: TRBV18; J gene: TRBJ2-5; clone size: NA; CDR3 protein: CASWGQGFETQYF; CDR3 DNA: TGTGCCAGCTGGGGACAGGGATTCGAGACCCAGTACTTC
D gene: NA; V gene: TRBV7-9; J gene: TRBJ1-4; clone size: NA; CDR3 protein: CASSLQGREKLFF; CDR3 DNA: TGTGCCAGCAGCTTACAGGGTCGTGAAAAACTGTTTTTT
D gene: TRBD2; V gene: TRBV5-5; J gene: TRBJ2-5; clone size: NA; CDR3 protein: CASSSRNSGGAETQYF; CDR3 DNA: TGTGCCAGCAGCTCACGCAATAGCGGGGGAGCAGAGACCCAGTACTTC
D gene: NA; V gene: TRBV6-1; J gene: TRBJ1-1; clone size: NA; CDR3 protein: CASSEALGANTEAFF; CDR3 DNA: TGTGCCAGCAGTGAAGCATTGGGGGCGAACACTGAAGCTTTCTTT
D gene: NA; V gene: TRBV7-8; J gene: TRBJ1-1; clone size: NA; CDR3 protein: CASREGLREASTEAFF; CDR3 DNA: TGTGCCAGCAGGGAGGGGTTGAGGGAGGCGAGCACTGAAGCTTTCTTT
D gene: TRBD2; V gene: TRBV5-4; J gene: TRBJ2-3; clone size: NA; CDR3 protein: CASSGGGTQYF; CDR3 DNA: TGTGCCAGCAGCGGGGGGGGTACGCAGTATTTT
D gene: NA; V gene: TRBV9; J gene: TRBJ1-1; clone size: once; CDR3 protein: CASSLRGENTEAFF; CDR3 DNA: TGTGCCAGCAGCTTACGGGGGGAGAACACTGAAGCTTTCTTT
D gene: NA; V gene: TRBV7-2; J gene: TRBJ2-1; clone size: NA; CDR3 protein: CASSSPGLAMHEQFF; CDR3 DNA: TGTGCCAGCAGCTCACCGGGACTTGCAATGCATGAGCAGTTCTTC
D gene: TRBD1; V gene: TRBV5-1; J gene: TRBJ1-6; clone size: NA; CDR3 protein: CASSRSGGGNSPLHF; CDR3 DNA: TGCGCCAGCAGTAGATCAGGGGGCGGTAATTCACCCCTCCACTTT
D gene: TRBD2; V gene: TRBV5-8; J gene: TRBJ2-5; clone size: NA; CDR3 protein: CASSPGLAGVQETQYF; CDR3 DNA: TGTGCCAGCAGCCCAGGACTAGCGGGGGTGCAAGAGACCCAGTACTTC
D gene: TRBD1; V gene: TRBV7-3; J gene: TRBJ1-4; clone size: NA; CDR3 protein: CASSADRDGKLFF; CDR3 DNA: TGTGCCAGCAGCGCCGACAGGGATGGAAAACTGTTTTTT
D gene: TRBD1; V gene: TRBV18; J gene: TRBJ1-1; clone size: once; CDR3 protein: CASSETTGVGTEAFF; CDR3 DNA: TGTGCCAGCTCGGAGACGACAGGGGTAGGCACTGAAGCTTTCTTT
D gene: NA; V gene: TRBV13; J gene: TRBJ2-3; clone size: NA; CDR3 protein: CASSLATGTSTDTQYF; CDR3 DNA: TGTGCCAGCAGCTTAGCGACAGGGACTAGCACAGATACGCAGTATTTT
D gene: TRBD1; V gene: TRBV2; J gene: TRBJ1-4; clone size: once; CDR3 protein: CASSEVRGWEKLFF; CDR3 DNA: TGTGCCAGCAGTGAAGTCAGGGGGTGGGAAAAACTGTTTTTT
D gene: NA; V gene: TRBV28; J gene: TRBJ1-6; clone size: NA; CDR3 protein: CASSSPRQGGSPLHF; CDR3 DNA: TGTGCCAGCAGTTCCCCGCGGCAGGGCGGATCACCCCTCCACTTT
D gene: NA; V gene: TRBV3-1/TRBV3-2; J gene: TRBJ1-5; clone size: NA; CDR3 protein: CASTQGHGLNQPQHF; CDR3 DNA: TGTGCCAGCACCCAGGGACATGGGTTGAATCAGCCCCAGCATTTT
D gene: NA; V gene: TRBV5-6; J gene: TRBJ1-5; clone size: NA; CDR3 protein: CASSLARAGQPQHF; CDR3 DNA: TGTGCCAGCAGCTTGGCTCGGGCGGGTCAGCCCCAGCATTTT
D gene: NA; V gene: TRBV12-3/TRBV12-4; J gene: TRBJ2-1; clone size: NA; CDR3 protein: CASRARGRQFF; CDR3 DNA: TGTGCCAGCAGGGCGCGCGGCCGGCAGTTCTTC
D gene: TRBD1; V gene: TRBV18; J gene: TRBJ2-1; clone size: few; CDR3 protein: CASSPRTGDIVHEQFF; CDR3 DNA: TGTGCCAGCTCACCAAGGACAGGGGATATCGTCCATGAGCAGTTCTTC
D gene: TRBD2; V gene: TRBV9; J gene: TRBJ2-3; clone size: once; CDR3 protein: CASSVGRAGGRTDTQYF; CDR3 DNA: TGTGCCAGCAGCGTAGGGAGGGCGGGGGGACGCACAGATACGCAGTATTTT
D gene: NA; V gene: TRBV20-1; J gene: TRBJ1-5; clone size: NA; CDR3 protein: CSASAARVNQPQHF; CDR3 DNA: TGCAGTGCTAGTGCGGCCAGGGTTAATCAGCCCCAGCATTTT
D gene: NA; V gene: TRBV24-1; J gene: TRBJ2-1; clone size: NA; CDR3 protein: CATSMRLSYNEQFF; CDR3 DNA: TGTGCCACCAGCATGCGATTATCATACAATGAGCAGTTCTTC
D gene: NA; V gene: TRBV24-1; J gene: TRBJ1-2; clone size: NA; CDR3 protein: CATSDFNSRYGYTF; CDR3 DNA: TGTGCCACCAGTGATTTCAACAGCCGCTATGGCTACACCTTC
D gene: NA; V gene: TRBV5-4; J gene: TRBJ1-1; clone size: NA; CDR3 protein: CASSLEGINTEAFF; CDR3 DNA: TGTGCCAGCAGCTTGGAGGGGATCAACACTGAAGCTTTCTTT
D gene: TRBD1; V gene: TRBV27; J gene: TRBJ2-3; clone size: NA; CDR3 protein: CASSLTGRSTNTQYF; CDR3 DNA: TGTGCCAGCAGTTTGACAGGGAGATCCACAAATACGCAGTATTTT
D gene: TRBD2; V gene: TRBV6-6; J gene: TRBJ2-1; clone size: NA; CDR3 protein: CASSPGLGDYNEQFF; CDR3 DNA: TGTGCCAGCAGTCCGGGACTAGGGGACTACAATGAGCAGTTCTTC
D gene: NA; V gene: TRBV24-1; J gene: TRBJ1-2; clone size: NA; CDR3 protein: CATSDPSTDGYTF; CDR3 DNA: TGTGCCACCAGTGATCCATCGACAGATGGCTACACCTTC
D gene: NA; V gene: TRBV12-5; J gene: TRBJ1-3; clone size: few; CDR3 protein: CASGPNSGNTIYF; CDR3 DNA: TGTGCTAGTGGCCCAAATTCCGGAAACACCATATATTTT
D gene: NA; V gene: TRBV10-3; J gene: TRBJ2-2; clone size: once; CDR3 protein: CAISDRGTGELFF; CDR3 DNA: TGTGCCATCAGTGATAGGGGAACCGGGGAGCTGTTTTTT
D gene: TRBD2; V gene: TRBV5-1; J gene: TRBJ2-3; clone size: NA; CDR3 protein: CASSPGLGHSTDTQYF; CDR3 DNA: TGCGCCAGCAGCCCGGGACTAGGACATAGCACAGATACGCAGTATTTT
D gene: NA; V gene: TRBV5-5; J gene: TRBJ2-5; clone size: NA; CDR3 protein: CASSRTVSFGGPRWETQYF; CDR3 DNA: TGTGCCAGCAGCCGGACTGTATCTTTCGGGGGGCCCAGGTGGGAGACCCAGTACTTC
D gene: TRBD1; V gene: TRBV3-1/TRBV3-2; J gene: TRBJ1-5; clone size: NA; CDR3 protein: CASSPRGLGQPQHF; CDR3 DNA: TGTGCCAGCAGTCCCAGGGGGCTGGGTCAGCCCCAGCATTTT